This TCR beta chain is drawn from a study of shared clonotypes between healthy human individuals. Findings of the study overall: Despite large depth, rarefaction showed incomplete sorted-subset sequencing. There were few donors, and this limited the genetic and exposure-history diversity represented. Shared clonotypes: approximately 5% naive CD4, 3% to 3.5% naive CD8, over 2% memory CD4, about 0.41% memory CD8.

Remarks on this clone: Its target is unknown.

Libraries were prepared by immunoSEQ multiplex PCR; TCRdb keeps only in-frame clonotypes and omits some of them. The top ten hold 0.13% of the sample, which has around 2,000,000 clones, 85% to 95% seen once. This CDR3 contains 15 residues. Germline loops: CDR1 MGHRA, CDR2 YSYEKL. Germline trimming cut 0 bases from V and 2 bases from J; bases unmatched to any gene: 2. Each sample came from a Caucasian adult donor living in Nashville, Tennessee. The clonotype was recovered from a man in his late teens or twenties in good health. Source material: naive CD4+ T cells sorted from blood. The subset here: CD45RA+ positively selected. The chain uses TRBV4-1 and TRBJ2-5, with 8 bases matching TRBD2. The CDR3 DNA is TGCGCCAGCAGCCAAGATGGGACTAGGCAAGAGACCCAGTACTTC. This encodes CASSQDGTRQETQYF.